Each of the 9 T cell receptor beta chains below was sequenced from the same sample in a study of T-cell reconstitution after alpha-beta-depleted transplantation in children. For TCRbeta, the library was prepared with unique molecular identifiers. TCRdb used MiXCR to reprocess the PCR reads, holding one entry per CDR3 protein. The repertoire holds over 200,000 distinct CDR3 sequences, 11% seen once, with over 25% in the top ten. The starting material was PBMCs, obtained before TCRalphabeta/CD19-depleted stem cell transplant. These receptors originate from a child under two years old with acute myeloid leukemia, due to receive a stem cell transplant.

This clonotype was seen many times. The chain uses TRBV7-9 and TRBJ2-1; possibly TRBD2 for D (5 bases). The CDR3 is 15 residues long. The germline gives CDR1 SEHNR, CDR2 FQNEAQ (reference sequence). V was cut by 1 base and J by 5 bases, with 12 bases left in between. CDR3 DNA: TGTGCCAGCAGCTTAGATAGGACTGAAAACAATGAGCAGTTCTTC. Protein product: CASSLDRTENNEQFF. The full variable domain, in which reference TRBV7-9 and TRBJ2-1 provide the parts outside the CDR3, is DTGVSQNPRHKITKRGQNVTFRCDPISEHNRLYWYRQTLGQGPEFLTYFQNEAQLEKSRLLSDRFSAERPKGSFSTLEIQRTEQGDSAMYLCASSLDRTENNEQFFGPGTRLTVL.

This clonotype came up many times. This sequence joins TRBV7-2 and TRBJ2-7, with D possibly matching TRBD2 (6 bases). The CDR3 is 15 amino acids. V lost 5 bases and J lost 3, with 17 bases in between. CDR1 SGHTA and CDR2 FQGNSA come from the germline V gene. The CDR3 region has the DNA TGTGCCAGCAGCCCACGGGGGATCCCTAACTACGAGCAGTACTTC. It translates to CASSPRGIPNYEQYF.

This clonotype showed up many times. This chain's CDR3 is CASSLGDYQETQYF. CDR3 nucleotides: TGTGCCAGCAGCTTAGGGGACTACCAAGAGACCCAGTACTTC. The chain employs TRBV7-2 and TRBJ2-5; D might be TRBD2 (6 bases). This CDR3 spans 14 amino acids. Trimming left V 1 base short and J 0 bases short, with 6 bases between. From germline, CDR1 is SGHTA and CDR2 FQGNSA.

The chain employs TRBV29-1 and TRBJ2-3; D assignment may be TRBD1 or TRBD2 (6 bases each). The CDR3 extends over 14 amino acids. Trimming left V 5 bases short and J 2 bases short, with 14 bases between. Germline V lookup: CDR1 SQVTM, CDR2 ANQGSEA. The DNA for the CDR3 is TGCAGCGTTACAAGAACGGGGGCCACAGATACGCAGTATTTT. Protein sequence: CSVTRTGATDTQYF.

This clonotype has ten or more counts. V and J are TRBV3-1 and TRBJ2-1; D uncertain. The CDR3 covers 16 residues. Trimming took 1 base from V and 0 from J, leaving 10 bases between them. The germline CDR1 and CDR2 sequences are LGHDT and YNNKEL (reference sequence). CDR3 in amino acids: CASSQGLRSSYNEQFF. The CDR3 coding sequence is TGTGCCAGCAGCCAAGGACTTCGAAGCTCCTACAATGAGCAGTTCTTC.

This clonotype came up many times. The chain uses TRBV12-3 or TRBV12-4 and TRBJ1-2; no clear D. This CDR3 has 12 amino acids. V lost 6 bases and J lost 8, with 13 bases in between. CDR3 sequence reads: CASSQLGRGYTF. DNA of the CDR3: TGTGCCAGCAGCCAGCTGGGTCGAGGCTACACCTTC.

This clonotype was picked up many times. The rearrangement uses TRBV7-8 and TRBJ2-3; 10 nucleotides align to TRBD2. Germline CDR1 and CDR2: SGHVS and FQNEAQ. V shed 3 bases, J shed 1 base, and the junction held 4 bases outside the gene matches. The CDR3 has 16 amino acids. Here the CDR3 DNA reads TGTGCCAGCAGCTTTACCGGGACTAGCGGCACAGATACGCAGTATTTT. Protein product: CASSFTGTSGTDTQYF.

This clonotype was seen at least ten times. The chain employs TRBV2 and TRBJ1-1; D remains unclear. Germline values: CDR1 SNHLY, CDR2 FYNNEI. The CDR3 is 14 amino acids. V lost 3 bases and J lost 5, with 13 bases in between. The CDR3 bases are TGTGCCAGCAGTGATACCGGGGAAGAGACTGAAGCTTTCTTT. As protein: CASSDTGEETEAFF. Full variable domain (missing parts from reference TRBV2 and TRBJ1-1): EPEVTQTPSHQVTQMGQEVILRCVPISNHLYFYWYRQILGQKVEFLVSFYNNEISEKSEIFDDQFSVERPDGSNFTLKIRSTKLEDSAMYFCASSDTGEETEAFFGQGTRLTVV.

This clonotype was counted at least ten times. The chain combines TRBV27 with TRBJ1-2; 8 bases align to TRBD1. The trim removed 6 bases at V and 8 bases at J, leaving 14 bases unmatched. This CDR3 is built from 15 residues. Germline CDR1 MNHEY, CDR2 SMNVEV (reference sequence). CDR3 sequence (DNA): TGTGCCAGCAGCCTGGACAGGGCGGTTAGGGGGGGCTACACCTTC. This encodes CASSLDRAVRGGYTF.